The 8 T cell receptor beta chains below were found in one sample sequenced in a study of shared clonotypes between healthy human individuals. Cells designated naive CD8 were CD45RO-negative and were positively selected for CCR7, with terminally differentiated effector memory CD45RA+ cells excluded. The method was immunoSEQ multiplex PCR; TCRdb's version includes in-frame clones alone and lacks a portion of them. This sample has just over 2,000,000 clones; about 95% occur once, and the top ten carry 1% to 1.3%. The sequenced material came from naive CD8+ T cells sorted from blood. These receptors were obtained from a man between 18 and 29 years old in good health.

In its sample, this clone was seen once. This chain links TRBV7-6 with TRBJ1-4, with D possibly TRBD1 on 6 matching bases. V was cut by 1 base and J by 0 bases, with 18 bases left in between. The germline CDR1 and CDR2 sequences are SGHVS and FNYEAQ. The CDR3 has 19 amino acids. The CDR3 nucleotides are TGTGCCAGCAGCTTAGGGACAGCTCCGGGAGTTGCAACTAATGAAAAACTGTTTTTT. The encoded protein is CASSLGTAPGVATNEKLFF. The full variable domain, with the rest looked up from reference TRBV7-6 and TRBJ1-4, is GAGVSQSPRYKVTKRGQDVALRCDPISGHVSLYWYRQALGQGPEFLTYFNYEAQQDKSGLPNDRFSAERPEGSISTLTIQRTEQRDSAMYRCASSLGTAPGVATNEKLFFGSGTQLSVL.

The J gene is TRBJ2-1, the V gene TRBV6-6, with D possibly TRBD2 on 6 matching bases. Germline CDR1 and CDR2: MNHNY and SVGAGI (reference sequence). The length of the CDR3 is 15 residues. V was shortened by 10 bases and J by 8 bases, with 24 bases between the two germline ends. CDR3 region: CAIGGRLASSDEQFF. CDR3 in DNA: TGTGCCATCGGGGGTAGGTTAGCGAGTAGTGATGAGCAGTTCTTC.

This sequence joins TRBV7-9 and TRBJ1-2; D is uncertain. Germline V CDR1 and CDR2: SEHNR, FQNEAQ (reference sequence). The CDR3 length is 15 residues. V lost 1 base, J lost 7 bases, and 16 bases lay in between. The CDR3 bases are TGTGCCAGCAGCTTAGGATTGGCAGCTACTTTTGGCTACACCTTC. Translation gives CASSLGLAATFGYTF.

The chain has TRBV27 and TRBJ1-1; tentative D call: TRBD1 (5 bases). Germline CDR1 MNHEY, CDR2 SMNVEV (reference sequence). V was cut by 5 bases and J by 6 bases, with 10 bases left in between. CDR3 size: 12 residues. CDR3 sequence: CASSTLRAEAFF. Here the CDR3 DNA reads TGTGCCAGCAGTACCCTCAGGGCTGAAGCTTTCTTT.

The chain couples TRBV5-4 to TRBJ2-3; no clear D. The germline gives CDR1 SGHNT, CDR2 YYREEE (reference sequence). Trimming shortened V by 0 bases and J by 1 base, and 9 bases separated the two germline ends. The CDR3 length is 15 residues. For the CDR3, the DNA is TGTGCCAGCAGCTTGGAGGGATACGGCACAGATACGCAGTATTTT. Encoded protein: CASSLEGYGTDTQYF.

The chain joins TRBV7-9 to TRBJ2-7; 7 positions agree with TRBD2. The CDR3 is 17 amino acids. Looked up from germline, CDR1 is SEHNR and CDR2 is FQNEAQ (reference sequence). The J segment lost 2 bases and the V segment lost 5 bases, leaving 15 bases of the junction unmatched. Here the CDR3 DNA reads TGTGCCAGCAGCCCCGCGAGCGGGCTAGCGGACACCTACGAGCAGTACTTC. Encoded protein: CASSPASGLADTYEQYF.

This chain connects TRBV6-1 to TRBJ2-4, with D possibly being TRBD2 (6 bases). Germline V gene lookup returns CDR1 MNHNS and CDR2 SASEGT. This CDR3 is built from 15 residues. Trimming shortened V by 6 bases and J by 0 bases, and 12 bases separated the two germline ends. DNA of the CDR3: TGTGCCAGCAGGATAGCGGCAGTAGCCAAAAACATTCAGTACTTC. It translates to CASRIAAVAKNIQYF.

The chain couples TRBV7-9 to TRBJ1-1, with D unclear. The CDR3 runs to 12 residues. V gave up 9 bases and J gave up 1 base, with 9 bases separating them. The germline CDR1 and CDR2 sequences are SEHNR and FQNEAQ (reference sequence). The CDR3: CASYAANTEAFF. CDR3 in DNA: TGTGCCAGTTACGCAGCGAACACTGAAGCTTTCTTT.